This T cell receptor beta chain was profiled in a study of blood T cell repertoires in COVID-19 (dated by TCRdb to the early 2020s). Notes on the research overall: Samples from collaborators originated in the United States, Italy and Spain and spanned both the acute and convalescent phases of COVID-19. Where available, HLA class I and class II types were obtained from metadata supplied by the sample provider rather than from assay-based typing. A de-identified subject ID, COVID-19 status, age in years and sex were almost always included in the sample metadata. Subjects who had been exposed to COVID-19, were actively infected with it, or had recovered from it provided the deeply sampled blood TCRbeta repertoires that made up the dataset. Samples were obtained from the ongoing ImmuneRACE study (first 160 participants) and from 1,254 subjects provided by 6 global collaborators. The repertoires were made available in a free public database intended to serve as a resource for research on the immune response to SARS-CoV-2. The material from the prospective study consisted of cDNA or gDNA derived from T cells, B-cell-depleted T cells, or PBMCs.

In this sample, this clone turned up once. Its antigen is not yet known. Qualities for individual bases were not recorded, and no much larger clone is one base off. A second Seattle source provided samples from volunteer blood donors who had recovered from COVID-19. The collaborating institutions used their own protocols to collect whole blood in K2EDTA tubes. For TCRbeta analysis, collaborators shipped samples in one of three forms: frozen whole blood, isolated PBMCs, or DNA extracted from either of those sample types. The immunoSEQ Assay, a bias-controlled multiplex PCR, was used to amplify TCRbeta CDR3 regions from genomic DNA. The published analysis was carried out like this. The number of nucleated cells in each sample was estimated by amplification of reference gene primers within the assay. To quantify the absolute abundance of each unique TCRbeta CDR3 rearrangement, sequence reads were collapsed and filtered. For each sample, productive Simpson clonality was calculated as the square root of Simpson's diversity index over productive rearrangements. TCRdb limited this immuneACCESS table to in-frame rearrangements with V and J called. A share of clones is missing; checked studies link under half to unresolved V genes, and the rest is unexplained. That table is the source of V, J and clone size, and D and trimming were worked out from the DNA. This sample comprises roughly 300,000 clones, 80% to 90% of them detected only once. Under 6.5% of the sample is held by the ten biggest clonotypes.

The full study reports these points: The quantity of clinical and demographic metadata differed by source and by participant and was supplied without curation.

The V end loses 4 bases and the J end loses 0 bases, and a stretch of 2 bases separates them. In the germline V gene, CDR1 corresponds to MNHEY and CDR2 to SVGAGI. The CDR3 holds 12 amino acids from the cysteine to the phenylalanine. Of all the DNA, just the CDR3 is kept, 36 bases in frame from base 1. The source material was peripheral blood. This clonotype originated in a man aged 18-30 years who had recovered from COVID-19. The rearranged segments are TRBV6-5 and TRBJ2-3, with the D gene not clear enough to name. The encoded CDR3 is CASSSSTDTQYF. The DNA sequence follows: TGTGCCAGCAGTTCAAGCACAGATACGCAGTATTTT.